The rows below give T cell receptor beta chains drawn from one sample of a study of vaccination effects on CD4 cells after COVID-19. Their antigen targets remain unknown. The protocol was immunoSEQ multiplex PCR, while the TCRdb copy is restricted to in-frame clones and leaves out a portion. This table holds tens of thousands of clones, around 70% found once. The material sequenced was CD4+ T cells from PBMCs cultured with HCoV-NL63 spike peptides, taken before COVID-19 vaccination. These receptors came from a human donor who had a prior SARS-CoV-2 infection. Each CDR3 is given with its conserved first and last residue. A D gene is named only where the DNA matches it firmly. Not every row has a clone size; where given, it reads once, few, many or a size class.

j_call: TRBJ2-3
clone_size: NA
v_call: TRBV9
d_call: TRBD1
cdr3_aa: CASSVTGASTDTQYF
cdr3_nt: TGTGCCAGCAGCGTGACAGGGGCTAGCACAGATACGCAGTATTTT

j_call: TRBJ1-4
clone_size: NA
v_call: TRBV5-1
d_call: NA
cdr3_aa: CASRWLGGVEKLFF
cdr3_nt: TGCGCCAGCAGATGGCTCGGGGGCGTTGAAAAACTGTTTTTT

j_call: TRBJ2-1
clone_size: few
v_call: TRBV11-3
d_call: NA
cdr3_aa: CASSLADRVAGGEQFF
cdr3_nt: TGTGCCAGCAGCTTAGCGGATCGAGTGGCAGGCGGGGAGCAGTTCTTC

j_call: TRBJ2-1
clone_size: NA
v_call: TRBV14
d_call: TRBD2
cdr3_aa: CASSQAILAGGSSYNEQFF
cdr3_nt: TGTGCCAGCAGCCAAGCTATACTAGCGGGGGGGAGCTCCTACAATGAGCAGTTCTTC

j_call: TRBJ2-7
clone_size: NA
v_call: TRBV19
d_call: TRBD2
cdr3_aa: CASSYGLVGGYEQYF
cdr3_nt: TGTGCCAGTAGTTACGGACTAGTGGGGGGCTACGAGCAGTACTTC

j_call: TRBJ2-7
clone_size: NA
v_call: TRBV5-7
d_call: TRBD1
cdr3_aa: CASSLEKGGQGGYEQYF
cdr3_nt: TGTGCCAGCAGCTTGGAGAAAGGGGGACAGGGGGGATACGAGCAGTACTTC

j_call: TRBJ2-1
clone_size: NA
v_call: TRBV2
d_call: NA
cdr3_aa: CASSDRGPLYNEQFF
cdr3_nt: TGTGCCAGCAGTGACAGGGGTCCCCTCTACAATGAGCAGTTCTTC

j_call: TRBJ1-6
clone_size: once
v_call: TRBV15
d_call: NA
cdr3_aa: CATSRDRSPLHF
cdr3_nt: TGTGCCACCAGCAGAGATCGGTCACCCCTCCACTTT

j_call: TRBJ2-3
clone_size: NA
v_call: TRBV5-4
d_call: NA
cdr3_aa: CASSLAGTRRDTQYF
cdr3_nt: TGTGCCAGCAGCTTGGCCGGGACCCGACGAGATACGCAGTATTTT

j_call: TRBJ2-1
clone_size: NA
v_call: TRBV4-1
d_call: NA
cdr3_aa: CASSWVGREINEQFF
cdr3_nt: TGCGCCAGCAGCTGGGTCGGACGGGAGATCAATGAGCAGTTCTTC

j_call: TRBJ2-7
clone_size: NA
v_call: TRBV25-1
d_call: TRBD1
cdr3_aa: CASSESGDSSYEQYF
cdr3_nt: TGTGCCAGCAGTGAATCAGGGGACAGCTCCTACGAGCAGTACTTC

j_call: TRBJ1-1
clone_size: NA
v_call: TRBV9
d_call: NA
cdr3_aa: CASSVGWENTEAFF
cdr3_nt: TGTGCCAGCAGCGTAGGCTGGGAGAACACTGAAGCTTTCTTT

j_call: TRBJ2-5
clone_size: NA
v_call: TRBV5-5
d_call: NA
cdr3_aa: CASSFGPRRDDGETQYF
cdr3_nt: TGTGCCAGCAGCTTTGGCCCCCGGCGGGATGACGGAGAGACCCAGTACTTC

j_call: TRBJ1-2
clone_size: NA
v_call: TRBV25-1
d_call: NA
cdr3_aa: CASSRTMPIPNYGYTF
cdr3_nt: TGTGCCAGCAGTAGAACCATGCCCATACCTAACTATGGCTACACCTTC

j_call: TRBJ2-7
clone_size: NA
v_call: TRBV3-1/TRBV3-2
d_call: NA
cdr3_aa: CASSRVAHVGYEQYF
cdr3_nt: TGTGCCAGCAGCCGGGTGGCCCACGTAGGCTACGAGCAGTACTTC

j_call: TRBJ1-2
clone_size: NA
v_call: TRBV5-1
d_call: NA
cdr3_aa: CASSLVGSYGYTF
cdr3_nt: TGCGCCAGCAGCTTGGTGGGCAGTTATGGCTACACCTTC

j_call: TRBJ2-5
clone_size: few
v_call: TRBV6-2/TRBV6-3
d_call: NA
cdr3_aa: CASSYAPPQKTQYF
cdr3_nt: TGTGCCAGCAGTTACGCTCCCCCCCAAAAGACCCAGTACTTC

j_call: TRBJ1-1
clone_size: NA
v_call: TRBV2
d_call: NA
cdr3_aa: CASRPERGMVTEAFF
cdr3_nt: TGTGCCAGCAGGCCCGAACGTGGAATGGTCACTGAAGCTTTCTTT

j_call: TRBJ2-3
clone_size: NA
v_call: TRBV18
d_call: NA
cdr3_aa: CASSPVGVLDTQYF
cdr3_nt: TGTGCCAGCTCACCGGTCGGGGTGTTGGATACGCAGTATTTT

j_call: TRBJ1-5
clone_size: NA
v_call: TRBV9
d_call: NA
cdr3_aa: CASTTSYYSNQPQHF
cdr3_nt: TGTGCCAGCACCACCAGCTATTATAGCAATCAGCCCCAGCATTTT

j_call: TRBJ2-7
clone_size: NA
v_call: TRBV28
d_call: TRBD2
cdr3_aa: CASSSGTSGAYDYEQYF
cdr3_nt: TGTGCCAGCAGTTCGGGGACTAGCGGGGCCTATGACTACGAGCAGTACTTC

j_call: TRBJ1-1
clone_size: few
v_call: TRBV7-8
d_call: NA
cdr3_aa: CASSRGTATEAFF
cdr3_nt: TGTGCCAGCAGCCGGGGGACCGCGACTGAAGCTTTCTTT

j_call: TRBJ2-5
clone_size: once
v_call: TRBV5-1
d_call: NA
cdr3_aa: CASSLVGPQETQYF
cdr3_nt: TGCGCCAGCAGCTTGGTGGGACCACAAGAGACCCAGTACTTC

j_call: TRBJ2-5
clone_size: once
v_call: TRBV11-2
d_call: TRBD1
cdr3_aa: CASSPTGWVETQYF
cdr3_nt: TGTGCCAGCAGCCCGACAGGGTGGGTAGAGACCCAGTACTTC

j_call: TRBJ1-6
clone_size: NA
v_call: TRBV6-1
d_call: NA
cdr3_aa: CASSAMAPPSYNSPLHF
cdr3_nt: TGTGCCAGCAGTGCAATGGCCCCGCCCAGCTATAATTCACCCCTCCACTTT

j_call: TRBJ2-1
clone_size: NA
v_call: TRBV7-9
d_call: TRBD2
cdr3_aa: CASSLGGLAGRFDNEQFF
cdr3_nt: TGTGCCAGCAGCTTAGGGGGACTAGCGGGGAGGTTTGACAATGAGCAGTTCTTC

j_call: TRBJ2-1
clone_size: NA
v_call: TRBV19
d_call: NA
cdr3_aa: CASSIVQAGYNEQFF
cdr3_nt: TGTGCCAGTAGTATTGTTCAAGCGGGTTACAATGAGCAGTTCTTC

j_call: TRBJ2-1
clone_size: few
v_call: TRBV4-1
d_call: NA
cdr3_aa: CASSQDGGSYNEQFF
cdr3_nt: TGCGCCAGCAGCCAAGATGGGGGGTCCTACAATGAGCAGTTCTTC

j_call: TRBJ1-3
clone_size: few
v_call: TRBV19
d_call: NA
cdr3_aa: CASSARTAYSGNTIYF
cdr3_nt: TGTGCCAGTAGTGCGAGGACGGCTTACTCTGGAAACACCATATATTTT

j_call: TRBJ2-3
clone_size: once
v_call: TRBV2
d_call: NA
cdr3_aa: CASSEAVYTDTQYF
cdr3_nt: TGTGCCAGCAGTGAAGCGGTCTACACAGATACGCAGTATTTT

j_call: TRBJ2-7
clone_size: few
v_call: TRBV29-1
d_call: NA
cdr3_aa: CSVGWGNEQYF
cdr3_nt: TGCAGCGTGGGGTGGGGTAACGAGCAGTACTTC

j_call: TRBJ2-1
clone_size: NA
v_call: TRBV3-1/TRBV3-2
d_call: TRBD2
cdr3_aa: CASSPLAGESNEQFF
cdr3_nt: TGTGCCAGCAGTCCACTAGCGGGAGAGTCCAATGAGCAGTTCTTC

j_call: TRBJ2-1
clone_size: NA
v_call: TRBV7-8
d_call: TRBD2
cdr3_aa: CASMEPSGRGNEQFF
cdr3_nt: TGTGCCAGCATGGAGCCTAGCGGGAGGGGCAATGAGCAGTTCTTC

j_call: TRBJ1-1
clone_size: NA
v_call: TRBV30
d_call: NA
cdr3_aa: CAWRGITDTEAFF
cdr3_nt: TGTGCCTGGAGGGGTATCACAGACACTGAAGCTTTCTTT

j_call: TRBJ2-4
clone_size: NA
v_call: TRBV5-1
d_call: TRBD1
cdr3_aa: CASSLAPTGAQNIQYF
cdr3_nt: TGCGCCAGCAGCTTGGCCCCCACAGGGGCCCAAAACATTCAGTACTTC

j_call: TRBJ1-1
clone_size: NA
v_call: TRBV6-5
d_call: NA
cdr3_aa: CASSYSGGSGPTEAFF
cdr3_nt: TGTGCCAGCAGTTATTCGGGGGGCTCAGGACCCACTGAAGCTTTCTTT

j_call: TRBJ1-6
clone_size: NA
v_call: TRBV2
d_call: NA
cdr3_aa: CASRVLGGYNSPLHF
cdr3_nt: TGTGCCAGCAGGGTCTTAGGGGGATATAATTCACCCCTCCACTTT

j_call: TRBJ1-1
clone_size: few
v_call: TRBV19
d_call: NA
cdr3_aa: CASTRVSVNTEAFF
cdr3_nt: TGTGCCAGTACCAGGGTATCTGTGAACACTGAAGCTTTCTTT

j_call: TRBJ2-7
clone_size: NA
v_call: TRBV12-5
d_call: TRBD1
cdr3_aa: CASGLAPGQVSYEQYF
cdr3_nt: TGTGCTAGTGGTTTGGCTCCGGGACAGGTTTCCTACGAGCAGTACTTC

j_call: TRBJ2-7
clone_size: NA
v_call: TRBV5-6
d_call: NA
cdr3_aa: CASSPYRIGEYEQYF
cdr3_nt: TGTGCCAGCAGCCCCTACCGCATTGGCGAATACGAGCAGTACTTC

j_call: TRBJ2-6
clone_size: NA
v_call: TRBV25-1
d_call: TRBD1
cdr3_aa: CASSDWTGGISGANVLTF
cdr3_nt: TGTGCCAGCAGTGATTGGACAGGGGGTATCTCTGGGGCCAACGTCCTGACTTTC

j_call: TRBJ1-1
clone_size: few
v_call: TRBV24-1
d_call: TRBD1
cdr3_aa: CATSQTGRAFF
cdr3_nt: TGTGCCACCAGTCAGACAGGGCGGGCTTTCTTT

j_call: TRBJ2-7
clone_size: NA
v_call: TRBV5-1
d_call: TRBD2
cdr3_aa: CASSLAGGLPYEQYF
cdr3_nt: TGCGCCAGCAGCTTGGCGGGAGGGCTCCCCTACGAGCAGTACTTC

j_call: TRBJ2-7
clone_size: NA
v_call: TRBV5-6
d_call: NA
cdr3_aa: CASTRGGGSSYEQYF
cdr3_nt: TGTGCCAGCACCCGCGGCGGCGGCAGCTCCTACGAGCAGTACTTC

j_call: TRBJ2-1
clone_size: NA
v_call: TRBV6-5
d_call: NA
cdr3_aa: CAAGRDYNEQFF
cdr3_nt: TGTGCCGCTGGCCGGGACTACAATGAGCAGTTCTTC

j_call: TRBJ2-7
clone_size: once
v_call: TRBV18
d_call: NA
cdr3_aa: CASSPLPSGTSYEQYF
cdr3_nt: TGTGCCAGCTCACCATTACCCTCCGGGACTTCCTACGAGCAGTACTTC

j_call: TRBJ2-5
clone_size: NA
v_call: TRBV7-2
d_call: NA
cdr3_aa: CASSVQETQYF
cdr3_nt: TGTGCCAGCAGCGTACAGGAGACCCAGTACTTC

j_call: TRBJ1-1
clone_size: NA
v_call: TRBV20-1
d_call: NA
cdr3_aa: CSASRETGTNYMNTEAFF
cdr3_nt: TGCAGTGCTAGTCGAGAAACCGGGACAAATTACATGAACACTGAAGCTTTCTTT

j_call: TRBJ1-2
clone_size: few
v_call: TRBV4-3
d_call: TRBD1
cdr3_aa: CASSLERDRNYGYTF
cdr3_nt: TGCGCCAGCAGCCTGGAACGGGACAGAAACTATGGCTACACCTTC

j_call: TRBJ2-7
clone_size: NA
v_call: TRBV5-3
d_call: TRBD1
cdr3_aa: CARSPGGPLYCHEQYF
cdr3_nt: TGTGCCAGAAGCCCAGGGGGCCCCCTTTACTGCCACGAGCAGTACTTC

j_call: TRBJ2-2
clone_size: NA
v_call: TRBV27
d_call: NA
cdr3_aa: CASSFSLWANTGELFF
cdr3_nt: TGTGCCAGCAGTTTTTCATTATGGGCGAACACCGGGGAGCTGTTTTTT

j_call: TRBJ2-3
clone_size: NA
v_call: TRBV9
d_call: TRBD1
cdr3_aa: CASSAGTGWGTDTQYF
cdr3_nt: TGTGCCAGCAGCGCGGGGACAGGCTGGGGCACAGATACGCAGTATTTT

j_call: TRBJ1-2
clone_size: few
v_call: TRBV7-2
d_call: NA
cdr3_aa: CASSPDRPVHGYTF
cdr3_nt: TGTGCCAGCAGCCCTGACAGGCCTGTCCATGGCTACACCTTC